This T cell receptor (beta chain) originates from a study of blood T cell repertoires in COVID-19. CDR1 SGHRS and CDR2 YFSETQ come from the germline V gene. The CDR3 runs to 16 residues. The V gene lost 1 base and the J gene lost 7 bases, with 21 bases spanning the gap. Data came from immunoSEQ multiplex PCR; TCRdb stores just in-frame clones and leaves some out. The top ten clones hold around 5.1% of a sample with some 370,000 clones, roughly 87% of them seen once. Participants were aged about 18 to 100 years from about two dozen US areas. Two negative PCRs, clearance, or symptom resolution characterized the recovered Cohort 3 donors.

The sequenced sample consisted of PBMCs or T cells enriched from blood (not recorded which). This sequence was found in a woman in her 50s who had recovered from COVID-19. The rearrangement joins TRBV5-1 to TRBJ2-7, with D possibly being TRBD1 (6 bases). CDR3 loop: CASSLSGDPTQGEQYF. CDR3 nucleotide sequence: TGCGCCAGCAGCTTGTCCGGGGATCCTACGCAGGGGGAGCAGTACTTC.